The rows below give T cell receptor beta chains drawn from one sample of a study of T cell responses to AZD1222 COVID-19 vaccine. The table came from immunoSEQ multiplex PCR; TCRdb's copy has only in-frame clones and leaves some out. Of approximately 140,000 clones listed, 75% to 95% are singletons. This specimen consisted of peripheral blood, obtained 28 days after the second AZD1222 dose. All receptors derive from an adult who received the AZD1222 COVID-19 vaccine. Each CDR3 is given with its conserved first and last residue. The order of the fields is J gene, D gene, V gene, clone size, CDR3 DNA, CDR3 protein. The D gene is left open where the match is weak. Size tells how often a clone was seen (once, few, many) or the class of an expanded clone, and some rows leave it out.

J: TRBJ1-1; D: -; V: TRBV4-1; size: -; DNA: TGCGCCAGCAGCCAAGGAACAGGGATCATGAACACTGAAGCTTTCTTT; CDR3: CASSQGTGIMNTEAFF
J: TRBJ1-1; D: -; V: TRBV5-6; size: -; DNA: TGTGCCAGCAGCTTAGGGGGAGGAACTGAAGCTTTCTTT; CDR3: CASSLGGGTEAFF
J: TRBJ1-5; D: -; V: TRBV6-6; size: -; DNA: TGTGCCAGCAGTTCCCTGGGGACTCAGCCCCAGCATTTT; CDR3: CASSSLGTQPQHF
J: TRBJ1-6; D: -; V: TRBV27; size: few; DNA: TGTGCCAGCAGTTTTCCCCTCGGGGGATATTGGTCACCCCTCCACTTT; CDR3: CASSFPLGGYWSPLHF
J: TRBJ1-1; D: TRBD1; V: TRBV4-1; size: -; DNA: TGCGCCAGCAGCCGTCTCCAGGGGGCAGGGTACACTGAAGCTTTCTTT; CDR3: CASSRLQGAGYTEAFF
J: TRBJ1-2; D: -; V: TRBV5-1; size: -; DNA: TGCGCCAGCAGCCCGGGCACTAACTATGGCTACACCTTC; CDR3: CASSPGTNYGYTF
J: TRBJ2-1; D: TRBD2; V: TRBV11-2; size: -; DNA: TGTGCCAGCATAGCGGGAGGAAATGAGCAGTTCTTC; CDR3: CASIAGGNEQFF
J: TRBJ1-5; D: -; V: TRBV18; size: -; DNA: TGTGCCAGCTCACCAAGGGATGAGGGTCAGCCCCAGCATTTT; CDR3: CASSPRDEGQPQHF
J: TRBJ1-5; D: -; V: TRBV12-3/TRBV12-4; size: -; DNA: TGTGCCAGCAGTTTAGGTAGCAATCAGCCCCAGCATTTT; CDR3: CASSLGSNQPQHF
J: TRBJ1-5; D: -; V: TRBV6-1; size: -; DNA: TGTGCCAGCAGTGAAATGGGGATGAGTCAGCCCCAGCATTTT; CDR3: CASSEMGMSQPQHF
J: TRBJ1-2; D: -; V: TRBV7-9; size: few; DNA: TGTGCCAGCAGCTCTCCGACAGGAGATACCAACTATGGCTACACCTTC; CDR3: CASSSPTGDTNYGYTF
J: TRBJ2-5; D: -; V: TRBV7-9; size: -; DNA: TGTGCCAGCAGCCCCTCCCAAGGTGGGACCAGCCAAGAGACCCAGTACTTC; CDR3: CASSPSQGGTSQETQYF
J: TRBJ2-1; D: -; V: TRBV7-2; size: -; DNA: TGTGCCAGCAGCTTATCGGGTCACAATGAGCAGTTCTTC; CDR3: CASSLSGHNEQFF
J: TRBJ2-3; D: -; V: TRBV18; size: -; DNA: TGTGCCAGCTCACCATCCCATGGCAGGGGAGTAGATACGCAGTATTTT; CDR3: CASSPSHGRGVDTQYF
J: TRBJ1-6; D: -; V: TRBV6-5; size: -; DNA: TGTGCCAGCAGTAAATCCCAGGGCATGAATTCACCCCTCCACTTT; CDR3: CASSKSQGMNSPLHF
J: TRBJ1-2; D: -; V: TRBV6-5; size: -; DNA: TGTGCCAGCAGCAGAACCGGGACGCACTATGGCTACACCTTC; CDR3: CASSRTGTHYGYTF
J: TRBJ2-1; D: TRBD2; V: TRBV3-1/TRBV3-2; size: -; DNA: TGTGCCAGCAGCCAAGAAAGGGGACTAGCGGTATCAAATGAGCAGTTCTTC; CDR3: CASSQERGLAVSNEQFF
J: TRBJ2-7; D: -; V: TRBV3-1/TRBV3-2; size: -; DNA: TGTGCCAGCAGCCCCACCGGGACTGACTCCTACGAGCAGTACTTC; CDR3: CASSPTGTDSYEQYF
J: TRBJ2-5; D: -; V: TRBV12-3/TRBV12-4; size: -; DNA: TGTGCCAGCAGTTTAGGGACTCCGGAGACCCAGTACTTC; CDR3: CASSLGTPETQYF
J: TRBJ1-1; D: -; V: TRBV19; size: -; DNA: TGTGCCAGTAGTATAGTCGACGGGCCCACTGAAGCTTTCTTT; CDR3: CASSIVDGPTEAFF
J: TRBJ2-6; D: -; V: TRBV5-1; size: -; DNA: TGCGCCAGCAGCGCCACATTAGGGGGAGTCGGGGCCAACGTCCTGACTTTC; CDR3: CASSATLGGVGANVLTF
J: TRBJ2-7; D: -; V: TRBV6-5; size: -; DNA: TGTGCCAGCAGTTCCCCGACTATTGGGGCATGGGAGCAGTACTTC; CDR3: CASSSPTIGAWEQYF
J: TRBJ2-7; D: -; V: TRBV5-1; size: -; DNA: TGCGCCAGCAGCAACGAGGGACGCGAGCAGTACTTC; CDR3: CASSNEGREQYF
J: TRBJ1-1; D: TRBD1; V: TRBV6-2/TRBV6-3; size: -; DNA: TGTGCCAGCAGTCCAGGGGGCGGCACTGAAGCTTTCTTT; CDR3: CASSPGGGTEAFF
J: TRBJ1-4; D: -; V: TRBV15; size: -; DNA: TGTGCCACCAGCAGAGATTGGGAGACTAATGAAAAACTGTTTTTT; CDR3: CATSRDWETNEKLFF
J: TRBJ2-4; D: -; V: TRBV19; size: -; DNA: TGTGCCAGTAGTACTCTCGATGGGTCGGGAAACATTCAGTACTTC; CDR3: CASSTLDGSGNIQYF
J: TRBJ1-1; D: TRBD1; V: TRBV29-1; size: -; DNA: TGCAGCGTTCGACAGGGAATGAACACTGAAGCTTTCTTT; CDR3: CSVRQGMNTEAFF
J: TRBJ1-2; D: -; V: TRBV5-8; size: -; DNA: TGTGCCAGCAGCCCGGGACCGGCGACCTATGGCTACACCTTC; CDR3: CASSPGPATYGYTF
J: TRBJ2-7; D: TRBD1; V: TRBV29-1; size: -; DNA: TGCAGCGTTGAAGATACCGGGACAGGATTCTACGAGCAGTACTTC; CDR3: CSVEDTGTGFYEQYF
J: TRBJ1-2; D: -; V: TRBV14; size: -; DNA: TGTGCCAGCAGCCAAGAGGGGTCGGCCGAGACATATGGCTACACCTTC; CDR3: CASSQEGSAETYGYTF
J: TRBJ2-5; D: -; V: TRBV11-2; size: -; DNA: TGTGCCAGCAGCTTAGAAGCGGTCCAAGAGACCCAGTACTTC; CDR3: CASSLEAVQETQYF
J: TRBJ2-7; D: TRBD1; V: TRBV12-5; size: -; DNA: TGTGCTAGTCACCTCGGGACAGGACCTGGCGAGCAGTACTTC; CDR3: CASHLGTGPGEQYF
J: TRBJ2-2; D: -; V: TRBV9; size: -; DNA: TGTGCCAGCAGCCCGGGCACCGGGGAGCTGTTTTTT; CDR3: CASSPGTGELFF
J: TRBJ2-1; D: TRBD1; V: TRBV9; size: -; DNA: TGTGCCAGCAGCCTATATCGGGACAGTCAAGTCGGCTTGTATGAGCAGTTCTTC; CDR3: CASSLYRDSQVGLYEQFF
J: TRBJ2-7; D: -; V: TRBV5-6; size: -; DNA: TGTGCCAGCAGCTTGGTGTCCTACGAGCAGTACTTC; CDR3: CASSLVSYEQYF
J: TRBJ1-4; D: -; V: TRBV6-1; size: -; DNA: TGTGCCAGCAGTGAAGGATCTGTTTTTACAACTAATGAAAAACTGTTTTTT; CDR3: CASSEGSVFTTNEKLFF
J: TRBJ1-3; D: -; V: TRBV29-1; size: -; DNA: TGCAGCGGGGGGGACGGAAACACCATATATTTT; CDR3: CSGGDGNTIYF
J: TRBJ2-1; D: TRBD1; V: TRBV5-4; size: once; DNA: TGTGCCAGCAGCGCTTCCAGGGGGTTCGGCAATGAGCAGTTCTTC; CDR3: CASSASRGFGNEQFF
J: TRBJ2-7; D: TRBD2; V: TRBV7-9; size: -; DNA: TGTGCCAGCAGCCCCGGGAGGGCCTTGGGAGAGCAGTACTTC; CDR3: CASSPGRALGEQYF